This T cell receptor beta chain was sequenced during a study of blood T cell repertoires in COVID-19. This clone was counted once. Trimming shortened V by 4 bases and J by 2 bases, and 5 bases separated the two germline ends. CDR3 size: 13 residues. From germline, CDR1 is KGHSH and CDR2 LQKENI. Profiling relied on immunoSEQ multiplex PCR, and the TCRdb table lists in-frame clones only, not all of them. The sample has about 110,000 clones; roughly 91% are singletons. The specimen sequenced was peripheral blood. The V call is TRBV18, the J call TRBJ2-2; no reliable D call. The receptor was isolated from a woman in her fifties or sixties with acute or convalescent COVID-19. The CDR3 protein is CASSRPNTGELFF. The CDR3 coding sequence is TGTGCCAGCTCACGGCCAAACACCGGGGAGCTGTTTTTT.